This T cell receptor (beta chain) came from a study of cytomegalovirus exposure and HLA in healthy donors. The count of this clone is one. What it binds is not known. V lost 8 bases to trimming and J lost 7 bases; unmatched junction nucleotides: 5. The germline gives CDR1 MDHEN, CDR2 SYDVKM. The CDR3 contains 12 residues. With 60 Vbeta and 13 Jbeta primers, the PCR was carried out. Per the authors' pipeline: Approximately 11 million of the about 80 million unique TCR beta chains counted in a later analysis were shared. This table comes from immunoSEQ multiplex PCR, and its TCRdb copy is limited to in-frame clones, with some not included. V and J calls plus clone size are reproduced from that table; the DNA served to infer D and trimming. The data contain about 97,000 clones, roughly 76% of them seen just once; the ten biggest clones take up over 3.5%. Participants comprised healthy donors of bone marrow.

Study observations and caveats: Among the most significant clusters, several appeared linked to common viral pathogens in a later analysis. As confirmed in vitro, a few CMV-associated chains were specific for CMV antigens.

The source of this sequence is a man between 35 and 55 years old in good health and CMV-seronegative. This chain joins TRBV28 and TRBJ1-5, with 7 bases lining up with TRBD1. Sequencing was done on a sample of PBMCs. CDR3: CASRQGSQPQHF. The CDR3 bases are TGTGCCAGCCGACAGGGAAGCCAGCCCCAGCATTTT.